This T cell receptor (beta chain) was found in a study of T cells expressing NK-cell markers. Broader study findings: Dominant NKG2C+ clonotypes accounted for about 1.0-8% of CD8+ T cells in over 5 donors. There remained a lack of clarity about HCMV specificity of expanded NKG2C+ T cell clones.

The CDR3 has 17 residues. CDR1 and CDR2 from the germline V gene are SGDLS and YYNGEE. TCRdb processed the 5' RACE reads again and assigns one entry to each CDR3 protein, with no DNA. This sample's table reports roughly 170,000 distinct CDR3 sequences. On this clonotype itself: The antigen is undetermined.

This receptor was identified in a woman aged 18 to 75 in good health. Sequenced input: blood T cells: a sorted CD56 or NKG2C T cell subset, CD4+ or CD8+ T cells, or bulk PBMC T cells (not recorded which). The genes are TRBV9 and TRBJ1-1. CDR3 amino acids: CASSSPRLSPLDTEAFF.